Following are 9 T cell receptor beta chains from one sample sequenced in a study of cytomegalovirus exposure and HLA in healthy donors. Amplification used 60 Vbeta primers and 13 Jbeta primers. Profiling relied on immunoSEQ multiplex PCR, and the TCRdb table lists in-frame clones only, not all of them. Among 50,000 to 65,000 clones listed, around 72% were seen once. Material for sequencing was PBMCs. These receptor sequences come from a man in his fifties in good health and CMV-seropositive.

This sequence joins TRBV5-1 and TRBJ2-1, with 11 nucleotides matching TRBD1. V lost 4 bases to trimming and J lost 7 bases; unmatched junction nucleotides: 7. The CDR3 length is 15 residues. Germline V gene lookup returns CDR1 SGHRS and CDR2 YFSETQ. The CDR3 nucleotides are TGCGCCAGCAGCCCCCAGGACAGGGGGCCTAATGAGCAGTTCTTC. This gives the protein CASSPQDRGPNEQFF.

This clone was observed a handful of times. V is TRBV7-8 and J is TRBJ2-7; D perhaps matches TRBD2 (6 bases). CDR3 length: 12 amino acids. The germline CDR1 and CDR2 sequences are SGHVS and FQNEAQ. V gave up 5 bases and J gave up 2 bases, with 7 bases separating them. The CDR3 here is CASSRGTYEQYF. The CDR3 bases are TGTGCCAGCAGCCGCGGGACCTACGAGCAGTACTTC. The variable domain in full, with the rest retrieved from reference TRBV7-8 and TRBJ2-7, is GAGVSQSPRYKVAKRGQDVALRCDPISGHVSLFWYQQALGQGPEFLTYFQNEAQLDKSGLPSDRFFAERPEGSVSTLKIQRTQQEDSAVYLCASSRGTYEQYFGPGTRLTVT.

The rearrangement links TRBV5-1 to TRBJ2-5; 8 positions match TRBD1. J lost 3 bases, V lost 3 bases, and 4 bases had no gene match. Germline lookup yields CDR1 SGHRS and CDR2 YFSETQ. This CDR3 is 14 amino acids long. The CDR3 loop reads CASSSGQGKETQYF. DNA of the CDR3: TGCGCCAGCAGCTCAGGACAGGGAAAAGAGACCCAGTACTTC.

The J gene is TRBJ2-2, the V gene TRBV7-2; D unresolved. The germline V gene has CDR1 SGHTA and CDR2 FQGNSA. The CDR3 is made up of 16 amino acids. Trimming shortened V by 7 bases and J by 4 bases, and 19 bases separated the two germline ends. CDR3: CASKFAEALGTGELFF. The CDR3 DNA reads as TGTGCCAGCAAATTCGCAGAGGCATTGGGCACCGGGGAGCTGTTTTTT. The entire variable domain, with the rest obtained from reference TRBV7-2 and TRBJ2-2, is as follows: GAGVSQSPSNKVTEKGKDVELRCDPISGHTALYWYRQSLGQGLEFLIYFQGNSAPDKSGLPSDRFSAERTGGSVSTLTIQRTQQEDSAVYLCASKFAEALGTGELFFGEGSRLTVL.

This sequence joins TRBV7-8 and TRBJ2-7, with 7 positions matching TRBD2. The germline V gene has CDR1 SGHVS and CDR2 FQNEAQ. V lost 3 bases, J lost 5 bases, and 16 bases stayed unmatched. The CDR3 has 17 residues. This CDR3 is CASSFSPGLAAQDEQYF. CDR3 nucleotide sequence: TGTGCCAGCAGCTTTTCTCCGGGGCTAGCGGCTCAAGACGAGCAGTACTTC.

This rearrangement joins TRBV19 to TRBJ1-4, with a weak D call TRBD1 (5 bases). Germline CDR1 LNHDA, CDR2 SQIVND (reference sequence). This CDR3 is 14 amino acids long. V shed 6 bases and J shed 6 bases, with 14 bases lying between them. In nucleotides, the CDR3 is TGTGCCAGTAGAAGGGGAGGTACCTATGAAAAACTGTTTTTT. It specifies CASRRGGTYEKLFF.

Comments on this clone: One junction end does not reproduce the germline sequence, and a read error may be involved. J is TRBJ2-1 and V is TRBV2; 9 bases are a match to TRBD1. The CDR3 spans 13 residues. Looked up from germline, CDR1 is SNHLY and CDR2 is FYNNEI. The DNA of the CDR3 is TGTGCCAGCAGCGGACAGGGGTACAATGAGCAGCTCTTC. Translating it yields CASSGQGYNEQLF. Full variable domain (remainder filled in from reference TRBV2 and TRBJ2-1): EPEVTQTPSHQVTQMGQEVILRCVPISNHLYFYWYRQILGQKVEFLVSFYNNEISEKSEIFDDQFSVERPDGSNFTLKIRSTKLEDSAMYFCASSGQGYNEQLFGPGTRLTVL.

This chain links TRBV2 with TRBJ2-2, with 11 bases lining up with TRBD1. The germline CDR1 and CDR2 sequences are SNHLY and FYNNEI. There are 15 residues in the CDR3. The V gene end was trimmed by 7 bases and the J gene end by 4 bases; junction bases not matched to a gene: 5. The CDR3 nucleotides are TGTGCCAGCACCGGACAGGGGGCAGGCACCGGGGAGCTGTTTTTT. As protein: CASTGQGAGTGELFF.

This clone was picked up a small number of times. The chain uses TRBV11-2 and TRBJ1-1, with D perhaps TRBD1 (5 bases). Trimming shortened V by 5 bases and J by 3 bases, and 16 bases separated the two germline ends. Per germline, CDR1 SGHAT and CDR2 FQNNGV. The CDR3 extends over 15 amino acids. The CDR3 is CASSVMGGWDTEAFF. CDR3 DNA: TGTGCCAGCAGCGTAATGGGGGGGTGGGACACTGAAGCTTTCTTT.